This T cell receptor (beta chain) was sequenced in a study of blood T cells in healthy people across ages. Findings and caveats of the study: Across samples, TCR beta diversity tracked strongly with naive T cell percentage.

A second about 6 to 12 cycle PCR used barcoded and J-beta primers. MiXCR, applied by TCRdb to the 5' RACE reads, yields one record per CDR3 protein. This table has just over 800,000 distinct CDR3 sequences, 62% appearing once. Per-sample yields of isolated PBMCs were at least 6 million. This clonotype was detected only once. Its antigen is still unknown. The TCR comes from a man younger than 45 in good health. Sequencing was carried out using blood.

CDR3 loop: CASRIISPEAFF. CDR3 bases: TGTGCCAGCAGAATAATATCTCCTGAAGCTTTCTTT. The V and J genes are TRBV6-1 and TRBJ1-1, with no clear D. The CDR3 is 12 amino acids. V shed 6 bases and J shed 6 bases, with 11 bases lying between them. The germline V gene encodes CDR1 MNHNS and CDR2 SASEGT.